This TCR beta chain was recorded in a study of cytomegalovirus exposure and HLA in healthy donors. Overall study results and limits: Across donors, most TCRs were seen rarely, yet some public ones were widespread. Altogether, 164 TCR beta chains were recorded as cytomegalovirus-associated. Reportedly, diagnosis of cytomegalovirus status by the classifier showed high specificity and sensitivity.

Details on this clone: Its target is not known.

Germline V gene data show CDR1 as SGDLS and CDR2 as YYNGEE. The CDR3 contains 19 residues. After removal of 5 bases from V and 1 base from J, the junction contained 13 bases not matched to a gene. Assay used: immunoSEQ multiplex PCR; TCRdb lists only in-frame clones, some missing. The sample comprises about 120,000 clones, over 75% of which are singletons, and about 6.9% rests with the top ten. The donors were part of the validation cohort of 95 to 150 subjects. That cohort was separate from the first cohort, which comprised 500 to 850 subjects. This sequence originates from a woman aged 18-30 years in good health and CMV-seropositive. The genes are TRBV9 and TRBJ2-3; 13 bases are shared with TRBD2. The sample was PBMCs. Written as DNA, the CDR3 is TGTGCCAGCAGTTGGACTAGCGGGAGTACGACACAAGGCACAGATACGCAGTATTTT. Encoded protein: CASSWTSGSTTQGTDTQYF.